The next 16 T cell receptor beta chains were all read from a single sample in a study of blood T cell repertoires in COVID-19. The repertoire was sequenced with immunoSEQ multiplex PCR; TCRdb's copy has only in-frame clones and lacks some. The sample lists about 160,000 clones; roughly 73% were seen once. Material: peripheral blood. These receptors were obtained from an older man with acute or convalescent COVID-19.

The chain employs TRBV24-1 and TRBJ2-7; possibly TRBD2 for D (5 bases). The CDR3 has 12 amino acids. Trimming stripped 5 bases from V and 7 bases from J, with 11 bases between. The germline gives CDR1 KGHDR, CDR2 SFDVKD. CDR3 sequence reads: CATSGGTGEQYF. The CDR3 DNA reads as TGTGCCACCAGTGGCGGAACGGGAGAGCAGTACTTC.

This chain links TRBV12-5 with TRBJ2-3, with TRBD2 matching 9 bases. V lost 5 bases, J lost 2 bases, and 8 bases stayed unmatched. CDR1 and CDR2 (germline): LGHNT, FRNRAP. This CDR3 is built from 16 residues. The CDR3 loop reads CASGPGTSRYTDTQYF. The CDR3 DNA is TGTGCTAGTGGTCCCGGGACTAGCCGGTACACAGATACGCAGTATTTT.

This clone was picked up a small number of times. The V and J genes are TRBV30 and TRBJ2-5; 9 nucleotides line up with TRBD1. The J segment lost 5 bases and the V segment lost 3 bases, leaving 7 bases of the junction unmatched. The length of the CDR3 is 14 residues. The germline gives CDR1 GTSNPN, CDR2 SVGIG (reference sequence). CDR3 protein: CAWRGQGSYETQYF. The CDR3 DNA is TGTGCCTGGAGGGGACAGGGCAGTTACGAGACCCAGTACTTC.

The rearrangement links TRBV19 to TRBJ2-5; 8 nucleotides agree with TRBD2. V shed 6 bases and J 5 bases; nucleotides not matched to a gene: 11. The CDR3 has 15 amino acids. Germline V CDR1 and CDR2: LNHDA, SQIVND (reference sequence). CDR3 in amino acids: CASRPSGGGTETQYF. Written as DNA, the CDR3 is TGTGCCAGTAGGCCCTCTGGCGGGGGGACTGAGACCCAGTACTTC.

The chain has TRBV18 and TRBJ1-2; tentatively, D is TRBD1 (5 bases). This CDR3 is 12 amino acids long. Germline loops: CDR1 KGHSH, CDR2 LQKENI. The V end lost 3 bases, the J end lost 6 bases, and 8 bases lay between the germline ends. CDR3 sequence: CASSPPGNGYTF. The DNA of the CDR3 is TGTGCCAGCTCACCGCCAGGGAATGGCTACACCTTC. Based on the CDR3 plus reference TRBV18 and TRBJ1-2, the full variable domain is NAGVMQNPRHLVRRRGQEARLRCSPMKGHSHVYWYRQLPEEGLKFMVYLQKENIIDESGMPKERFSAEFPKEGPSILRIQQVVRGDSAAYFCASSPPGNGYTFGSGTRLTVV.

The chain has TRBV19 and TRBJ2-5; 9 bases agree with TRBD2. This CDR3 has 15 residues. The germline V gene has CDR1 LNHDA and CDR2 SQIVND (reference sequence). V lost 5 bases to trimming and J lost 1 base; unmatched junction nucleotides: 5. The CDR3 region is CASSWSSGTQETQYF. The CDR3 DNA sequence: TGTGCCAGTAGTTGGTCTAGCGGGACCCAAGAGACCCAGTACTTC.

Only a few counts were recorded for this clone. The rearrangement links TRBV19 to TRBJ2-7; 13 nucleotides match TRBD2. With V trimmed by 6 bases and J by 1 base, 12 bases remained unmatched. Germline CDR1 reads LNHDA; CDR2 reads SQIVND (reference sequence). The CDR3 is made up of 18 amino acids. CDR3 sequence (DNA): TGTGCCAGTAGCCCCCTGGGGACTAGCGGGATTATTTCCTACGAGCAGTACTTC. It codes for CASSPLGTSGIISYEQYF.

The chain combines TRBV12-3 or TRBV12-4 with TRBJ2-3; unclear D gene. Trimming pared 5 bases from V and 0 bases from J, leaving 6 bases between. This CDR3 has 13 residues. CDR3 residues: CASSARSTDTQYF. CDR3 DNA: TGTGCCAGCAGTGCCCGGAGCACAGATACGCAGTATTTT.

This clone was found once. V is TRBV6-5 and J is TRBJ2-7; a weak D match, TRBD1 (5 bases). The CDR3 covers 13 residues. The V end lost 1 base, the J end lost 7 bases, and 11 bases lay between the germline ends. Per germline, CDR1 MNHEY and CDR2 SVGAGI. CDR3 region: CASSYLGRSEQYF. DNA of the CDR3: TGTGCCAGCAGTTACTTGGGGCGTAGTGAGCAGTACTTC.

In DNA, the CDR3 is TGTGCCAGCTCCCCAGGGGGAGCGCAAGAGACCCAGTACTTC. It codes for CASSPGGAQETQYF. The chain couples TRBV25-1 to TRBJ2-5; TRBD1 aligns across 7 bases. This CDR3 comprises 14 residues. Germline V gene data show CDR1 as MGHDK and CDR2 as SYGVNS. Trimming at V came to 8 bases and at J to 2 bases, leaving 8 bases not matched to a gene. Using reference TRBV25-1 and TRBJ2-5 for the parts outside the CDR3, the full variable domain is EADIYQTPRYLVIGTGKKITLECSQTMGHDKMYWYQQDPGMELHLIHYSYGVNSTEKGDLSSESTVSRIRTEHFPLTLESARPSHTSQYLCASSPGGAQETQYFGPGTRLLVL.

This clone was seen only a few times. Here the CDR3 DNA reads TGTGCCAGCAGCCAAGCCCGCGTACAGGGGGACTATGGCTACACCTTC. Its translation is CASSQARVQGDYGYTF. The rearrangement links TRBV3-1 (or the pseudogene TRBV3-2) to TRBJ1-2; 8 bases line up with TRBD1. Germline-derived CDR1 and CDR2 are LGHDT and YNNKEL (reference sequence). V was clipped by 1 base and J by 3 bases; unmatched bases: 7. This CDR3 contains 16 residues.

The chain uses TRBV5-1 and TRBJ1-1; TRBD1 matches 9 bases. CDR1 SGHRS and CDR2 YFSETQ come from the germline V gene. Trimming cost V 0 bases and J 3 bases; bases outside gene matches: 9. The CDR3 has 17 residues. The CDR3 DNA is TGCGCCAGCAGCTTGGGAACACAGGGGGCTCGGGACACTGAAGCTTTCTTT. It encodes CASSLGTQGARDTEAFF.

This chain uses TRBV19 with TRBJ1-5; D call uncertain. This CDR3 region has 15 residues. Germline-derived CDR1 and CDR2 are LNHDA and SQIVND (reference sequence). The V end lost 0 bases, the J end lost 7 bases, and 13 bases lay between the germline ends. This CDR3 reads CASSIDLSQRQPQHF. The CDR3 nucleotides read TGTGCCAGTAGTATAGATCTATCGCAGAGGCAGCCCCAGCATTTT.

V and J are TRBV6-4 and TRBJ2-1; 9 bases are a match to TRBD2. Unmatched junction bases numbered 13, after V lost 3 bases and J lost 7 bases. This CDR3 has 17 amino acids. The germline V gene encodes CDR1 MRHNA and CDR2 SNTAGT. The CDR3 spells CASSESGTSRLENEQFF. CDR3 bases: TGTGCCAGCAGTGAATCCGGGACTAGCCGCTTAGAAAATGAGCAGTTCTTC.

V and J are TRBV27 and TRBJ2-2; 9 bases fit TRBD2. The CDR3 contains 15 residues. J was trimmed by 4 bases and V by 6 bases; bases with no gene match: 6. CDR1 and CDR2 (germline): MNHEY, SMNVEV (reference sequence). CDR3 sequence: CASSLGLASTGELFF. CDR3 DNA sequence: TGTGCCAGCAGCCTTGGACTAGCGAGCACCGGGGAGCTGTTTTTT.

This clone appeared a few times. This chain connects TRBV6-5 to TRBJ2-2; 8 nucleotides match TRBD1. The CDR3 runs to 13 residues. In germline, CDR1 is MNHEY, CDR2 SVGAGI. V lost 2 bases to trimming and J lost 12 bases; unmatched junction nucleotides: 5. CDR3 DNA: TGTGCCAGCAGTTACGCTTCAGGGGGCAAGCTGTTTTTT. Translated, it gives CASSYASGGKLFF.